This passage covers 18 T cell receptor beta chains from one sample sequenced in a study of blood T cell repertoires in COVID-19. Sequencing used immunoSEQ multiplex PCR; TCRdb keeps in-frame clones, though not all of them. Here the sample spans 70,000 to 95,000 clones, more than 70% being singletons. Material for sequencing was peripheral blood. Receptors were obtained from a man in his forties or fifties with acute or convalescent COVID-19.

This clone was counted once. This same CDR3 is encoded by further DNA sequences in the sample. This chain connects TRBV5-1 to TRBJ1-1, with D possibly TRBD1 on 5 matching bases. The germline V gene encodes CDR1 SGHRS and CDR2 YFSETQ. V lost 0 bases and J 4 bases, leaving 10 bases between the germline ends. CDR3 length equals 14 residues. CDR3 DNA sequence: TGCGCCAGCAGCTTGGAAGGGGCTGGCACTGAAGCTTTCTTT. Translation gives CASSLEGAGTEAFF.

The DNA for the CDR3 is TGTGCCAGCAGTGACGGACAGGCGGCCCAACGGACCCAGTACTTC. It is translated as CASSDGQAAQRTQYF. The chain links TRBV2 to TRBJ2-5, with TRBD1 matching over 7 bases. V dropped 3 bases and J dropped 7; count of bases not matched to a gene: 11. The CDR3 totals 15 residues. The germline CDR1 and CDR2 sequences are SNHLY and FYNNEI.

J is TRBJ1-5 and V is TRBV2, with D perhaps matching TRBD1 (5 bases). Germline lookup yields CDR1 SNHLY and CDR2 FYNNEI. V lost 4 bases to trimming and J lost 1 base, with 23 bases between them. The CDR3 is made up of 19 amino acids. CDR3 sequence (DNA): TGTGCCAGCAGTGGCCCCGGGAGGGGATTTCCACGAAGCAATCAGCCCCAGCATTTT. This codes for CASSGPGRGFPRSNQPQHF.

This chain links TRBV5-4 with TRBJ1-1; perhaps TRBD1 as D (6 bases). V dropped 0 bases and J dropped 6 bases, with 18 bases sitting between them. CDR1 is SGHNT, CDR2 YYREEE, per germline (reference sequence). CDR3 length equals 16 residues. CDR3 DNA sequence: TGTGCCAGCAGCTTGGGGGGCGACACCCAGGGGCCTGAAGCTTTCTTT. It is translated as CASSLGGDTQGPEAFF.

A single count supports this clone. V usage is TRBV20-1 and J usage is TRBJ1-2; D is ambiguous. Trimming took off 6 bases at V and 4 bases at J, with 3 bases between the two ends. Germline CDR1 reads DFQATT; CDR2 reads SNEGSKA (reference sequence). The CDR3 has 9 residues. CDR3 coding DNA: TGCAGTGCCATCTATGGCTACACCTTC. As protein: CSAIYGYTF.

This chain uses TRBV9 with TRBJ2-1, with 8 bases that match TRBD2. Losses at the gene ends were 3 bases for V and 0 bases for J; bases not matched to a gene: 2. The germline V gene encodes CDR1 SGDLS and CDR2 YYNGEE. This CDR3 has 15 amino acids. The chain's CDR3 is CASSAGTSSYNEQFF. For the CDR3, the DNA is TGTGCCAGCAGCGCCGGGACTAGCTCCTACAATGAGCAGTTCTTC.

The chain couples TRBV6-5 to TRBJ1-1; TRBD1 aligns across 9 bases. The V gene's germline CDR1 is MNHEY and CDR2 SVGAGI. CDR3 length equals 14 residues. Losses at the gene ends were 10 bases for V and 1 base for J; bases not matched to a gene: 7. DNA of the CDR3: TGTGCCACTTTTCGGGACAGGGCGAACACTGAAGCTTTCTTT. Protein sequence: CATFRDRANTEAFF.

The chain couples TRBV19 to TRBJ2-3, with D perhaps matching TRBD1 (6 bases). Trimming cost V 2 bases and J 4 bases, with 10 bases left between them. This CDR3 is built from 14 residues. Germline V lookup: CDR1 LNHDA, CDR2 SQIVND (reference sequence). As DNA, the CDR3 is TGTGCCAGTAGTATAAAACAGGGATCAGATACGCAGTATTTT. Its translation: CASSIKQGSDTQYF.

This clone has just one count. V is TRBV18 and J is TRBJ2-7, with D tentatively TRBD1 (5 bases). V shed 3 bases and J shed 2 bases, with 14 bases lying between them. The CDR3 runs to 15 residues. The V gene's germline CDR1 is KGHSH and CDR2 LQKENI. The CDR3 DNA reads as TGTGCCAGCTCACCGATTGGGGCAGGGCCCTACGAGCAGTACTTC. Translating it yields CASSPIGAGPYEQYF. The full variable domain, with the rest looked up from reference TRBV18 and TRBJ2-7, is NAGVMQNPRHLVRRRGQEARLRCSPMKGHSHVYWYRQLPEEGLKFMVYLQKENIIDESGMPKERFSAEFPKEGPSILRIQQVVRGDSAAYFCASSPIGAGPYEQYFGPGTRLTVT.

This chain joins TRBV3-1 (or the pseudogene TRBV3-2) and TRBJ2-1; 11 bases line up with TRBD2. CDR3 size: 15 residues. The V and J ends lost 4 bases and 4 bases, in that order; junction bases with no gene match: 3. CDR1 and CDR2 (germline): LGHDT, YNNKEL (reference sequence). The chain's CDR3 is CASSRLAGPYNEQFF. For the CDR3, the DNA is TGTGCCAGCAGCCGACTAGCGGGACCTTACAATGAGCAGTTCTTC.

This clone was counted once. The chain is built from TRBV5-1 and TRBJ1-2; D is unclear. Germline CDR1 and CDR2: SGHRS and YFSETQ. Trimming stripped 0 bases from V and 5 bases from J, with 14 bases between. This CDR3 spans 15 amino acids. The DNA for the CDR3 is TGCGCCAGCAGCTTGGAGGCGGGATACGGGTATGGCTACACCTTC. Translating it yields CASSLEAGYGYGYTF. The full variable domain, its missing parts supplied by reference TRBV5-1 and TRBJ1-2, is KAGVTQTPRYLIKTRGQQVTLSCSPISGHRSVSWYQQTPGQGLQFLFEYFSETQRNKGNFPGRFSGRQFSNSRSEMNVSTLELGDSALYLCASSLEAGYGYGYTFGSGTRLTVV.

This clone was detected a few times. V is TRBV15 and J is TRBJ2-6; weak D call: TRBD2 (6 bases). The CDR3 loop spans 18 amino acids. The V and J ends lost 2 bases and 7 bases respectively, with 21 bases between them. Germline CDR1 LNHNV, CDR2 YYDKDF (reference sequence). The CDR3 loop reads CATSRPRLEGMIANVLTF. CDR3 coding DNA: TGTGCCACCAGCAGACCTCGACTAGAGGGAATGATAGCCAACGTCCTGACTTTC.

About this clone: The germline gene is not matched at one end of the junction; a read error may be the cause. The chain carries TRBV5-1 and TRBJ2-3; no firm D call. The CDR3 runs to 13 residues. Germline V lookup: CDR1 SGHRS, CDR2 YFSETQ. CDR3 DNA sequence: TGCGCCAGCAGCTTGGTGGTGAATCAAGAAGAGCATTTT. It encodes CASSLVVNQEEHF.

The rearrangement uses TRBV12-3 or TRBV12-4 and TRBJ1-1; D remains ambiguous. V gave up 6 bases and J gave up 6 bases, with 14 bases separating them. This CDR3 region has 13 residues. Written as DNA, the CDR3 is TGTGCCAGCAGCACGACTCTACACCCTGAAGCTTTCTTT. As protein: CASSTTLHPEAFF.

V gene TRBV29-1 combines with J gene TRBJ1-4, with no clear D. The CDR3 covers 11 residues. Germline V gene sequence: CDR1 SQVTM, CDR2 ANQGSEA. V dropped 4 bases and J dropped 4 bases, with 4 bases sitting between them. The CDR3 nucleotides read TGCAGCGTTGGCAGTAATGAAAAACTGTTTTTT. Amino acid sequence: CSVGSNEKLFF.

In nucleotides, the CDR3 is TGTGCCAGCAGCTTAGGGGACAGGCTTGAAGCTTTCTTT. As protein: CASSLGDRLEAFF. V gene TRBV13 combines with J gene TRBJ1-1; 7 bases align to TRBD1. V trimming: 0 bases; J trimming: 7 bases; junction bases outside the gene matches: 2. The germline V gene has CDR1 PRHDT and CDR2 FYEKMQ (reference sequence). The CDR3 runs 13 residues.

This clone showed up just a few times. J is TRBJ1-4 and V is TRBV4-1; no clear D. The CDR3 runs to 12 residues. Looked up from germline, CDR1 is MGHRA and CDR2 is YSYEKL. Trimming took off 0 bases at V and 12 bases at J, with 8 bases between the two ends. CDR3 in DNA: TGCGCCAGCAGCCAAGACCGGGTCGAACTGTTTTTT. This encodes CASSQDRVELFF.

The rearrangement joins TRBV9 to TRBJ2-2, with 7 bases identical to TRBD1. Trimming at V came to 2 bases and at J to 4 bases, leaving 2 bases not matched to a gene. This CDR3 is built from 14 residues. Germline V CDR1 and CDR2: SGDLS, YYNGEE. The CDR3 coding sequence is TGTGCCAGCAGCGTGAACAGGGGCACCGGGGAGCTGTTTTTT. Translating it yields CASSVNRGTGELFF.